These 30 T cell receptor beta chains originate from one sample sequenced in a study of OX40 agonist ivuxolimab in advanced cancers. Generated by immunoSEQ multiplex PCR, the TCRdb table keeps only in-frame clones and is missing some. The top ten hold approximately 32% of the sample, which has 25,000 to 30,000 clones, around 85% seen once. The sequencing here drew on CD4+ or CD8+ T cells sorted from blood, taken in a trial of the OX40 agonist ivuxolimab. These receptors originate from an adult with an advanced solid tumor such as melanoma, head and neck, liver or kidney cancer.

The rearrangement uses TRBV5-6 and TRBJ2-1; TRBD2 agrees at 14 bases. Per germline, CDR1 SGHDT and CDR2 YYEEEE. This CDR3 is 16 amino acids long. J gave up 8 bases and V 3 bases, and 7 bases lay outside the gene matches. This CDR3 is CASSWGTSGRGDEQFF. CDR3 nucleotides: TGTGCCAGCAGCTGGGGGACTAGCGGGAGAGGGGATGAGCAGTTCTTC.

The chain has TRBV5-6 and TRBJ2-7; the match to TRBD1 covers 11 bases. Germline trimming cut 4 bases from V and 4 bases from J; bases unmatched to any gene: 4. CDR1 and CDR2 from the germline V gene are SGHDT and YYEEEE. The CDR3 loop spans 14 amino acids. The CDR3 loop is CASSSGQGAYEQYF. DNA of the CDR3: TGTGCCAGCAGCAGCGGACAGGGGGCGTACGAGCAGTACTTC.

The chain recombines TRBV5-8 with TRBJ1-5; 11 nucleotides align to TRBD1. V trimming: 3 bases; J trimming: 4 bases; junction bases outside the gene matches: 3. The CDR3 spans 15 residues. Germline loops: CDR1 SGHTS, CDR2 YDEGEE. The CDR3 is CASSSGTGGNQPQHF. The CDR3 DNA is TGTGCCAGCAGCTCCGGGACAGGGGGTAATCAGCCCCAGCATTTT.

V usage is TRBV14 and J usage is TRBJ2-5; D is uncertain. The CDR3 consists of 12 residues. CDR1 and CDR2 (germline): SGHDN, FVKESK. Trimming shortened V by 0 bases and J by 5 bases, and 4 bases separated the two germline ends. The CDR3 protein is CASSQDVETQYF. In nucleotides, the CDR3 is TGTGCCAGCAGCCAAGATGTCGAGACCCAGTACTTC.

V is TRBV7-9 and J is TRBJ2-1; D is ambiguous. The CDR3 is made up of 11 amino acids. Germline CDR1 reads SEHNR; CDR2 reads FQNEAQ (reference sequence). The V end was cut by 5 bases, the J end by 10 bases, with 9 bases between. The CDR3 loop is CASSLYEEQFF. In DNA form, the CDR3 reads TGTGCCAGCAGCCTTTACGAGGAGCAGTTCTTC.

The V and J genes are TRBV21-1 and TRBJ2-7; TRBD1 is the table's D call and was not checked against the DNA. TRBV21-1 is deemed a pseudogene. The CDR3 has 14 amino acids. The CDR3 here is CASKGDRGTDEQYF. CDR3 DNA: TGTGCCAGTAAAGGGGACAGGGGGACGGACGAGCAGTACTTC.

The genes are TRBV19 and TRBJ1-1; D might be TRBD1 (5 bases). The CDR3 covers 13 residues. Germline CDR1 reads LNHDA; CDR2 reads SQIVND (reference sequence). Trimming left V 3 bases short and J 7 bases short, with 12 bases between. The CDR3 here is CASSIQGGVEAFF. As DNA, the CDR3 is TGTGCCAGTAGTATCCAGGGAGGAGTTGAAGCTTTCTTT. Based on the CDR3 plus reference TRBV19 and TRBJ1-1, the full variable domain is DGGITQSPKYLFRKEGQNVTLSCEQNLNHDAMYWYRQDPGQGLRLIYYSQIVNDFQKGDIAEGYSVSREKKESFPLTVTSAQKNPTAFYLCASSIQGGVEAFFGQGTRLTVV.

This chain links TRBV28 with TRBJ2-1; D possibly corresponds to TRBD1 (5 bases). Germline V gene data show CDR1 as MDHEN and CDR2 as SYDVKM. The V end lost 3 bases, the J end lost 9 bases, and 18 bases lay between the germline ends. This CDR3 comprises 15 residues. The CDR3 DNA sequence: TGTGCCAGCAGTTTTTTACAGGAGCTACAAGTTGAGCAGTTCTTC. This encodes CASSFLQELQVEQFF.

The chain couples TRBV2 to TRBJ2-7, with 7 bases aligning to TRBD1. The CDR3 has 14 amino acids. Per germline, CDR1 SNHLY and CDR2 FYNNEI. Trimming cost V 3 bases and J 2 bases; bases outside gene matches: 4. Here the CDR3 DNA reads TGTGCCAGCAGTGAGGTAGGGGGCCCCTACGAGCAGTACTTC. Its translation: CASSEVGGPYEQYF.

The chain combines TRBV5-1 with TRBJ2-1, with D possibly TRBD2 on 6 matching bases. CDR1 and CDR2 from the germline V gene are SGHRS and YFSETQ. Trimming shortened V by 1 base and J by 3 bases, and 14 bases separated the two germline ends. The CDR3 length is 16 residues. CDR3 sequence reads: CASSLRSGLDYNEQFF. DNA for the CDR3: TGCGCCAGCAGCTTGCGGTCGGGACTTGACTACAATGAGCAGTTCTTC.

The J gene is TRBJ2-2, the V gene TRBV9; D possibly corresponds to TRBD2 (6 bases). Trimming removed 0 bases at V and 4 bases at J, with 10 bases between. This CDR3 region has 15 residues. The germline V gene encodes CDR1 SGDLS and CDR2 YYNGEE. The CDR3 nucleotides read TGTGCCAGCAGCGTAGCCGGGAGAGGCACCGGGGAGCTGTTTTTT. As protein: CASSVAGRGTGELFF.

The chain combines TRBV7-3 with TRBJ2-1, with D perhaps matching TRBD1 or TRBD2 (5 bases each). The CDR3 consists of 15 residues. Germline CDR1 reads SGHTA; CDR2 reads FQGTGA. The V and J ends lost 4 bases and 2 bases respectively, with 12 bases between them. As DNA, the CDR3 is TGTGCCAGCAGCTCACGGGACGGAACCTACAATGAGCAGTTCTTC. As protein: CASSSRDGTYNEQFF.

The CDR3 nucleotides read TGTGCCAGTTACTCGGCCCGGTCCCGTGGCTACACCTTC. Translated: CASYSARSRGYTF. The chain employs TRBV19 and TRBJ1-2, with no clear D. This CDR3 comprises 13 residues. V was shortened by 8 bases and J by 7 bases, with 17 bases between the two germline ends. The germline V gene encodes CDR1 LNHDA and CDR2 SQIVND (reference sequence).

This clone came up a few times. The gene calls are TRBV7-8 and TRBJ1-5, with D unclear. CDR1 SGHVS and CDR2 FQNEAQ come from the germline V gene. V lost 2 bases, J lost 4 bases, and 3 bases lay in between. CDR3 size: 12 residues. The CDR3 DNA is TGTGCCAGCAGCTTACTGAATCAGCCCCAGCATTTT. The encoded protein is CASSLLNQPQHF. Full variable domain (remainder filled in from reference TRBV7-8 and TRBJ1-5): GAGVSQSPRYKVAKRGQDVALRCDPISGHVSLFWYQQALGQGPEFLTYFQNEAQLDKSGLPSDRFFAERPEGSVSTLKIQRTQQEDSAVYLCASSLLNQPQHFGDGTRLSIL.

The rearrangement joins TRBV27 to TRBJ2-1, with 10 positions matching TRBD2. V was pared by 5 bases and J by 3 bases, with 1 base of the junction left unmatched. Per the germline V gene, CDR1 is MNHEY and CDR2 is SMNVEV (reference sequence). The CDR3 totals 14 residues. This CDR3 is CASSSGGGYNEQFF. Here the CDR3 DNA reads TGTGCCAGCAGTAGCGGGGGGGGCTACAATGAGCAGTTCTTC.

This chain connects TRBV5-1 to TRBJ2-1; unclear D gene. V was pared by 4 bases and J by 1 base, with 9 bases between. The CDR3 length is 14 residues. The germline gives CDR1 SGHRS, CDR2 YFSETQ. Here the CDR3 reads CASSPLLSYNEQFF. The CDR3 DNA follows: TGCGCCAGCAGCCCGTTACTTTCCTACAATGAGCAGTTCTTC.

V is TRBV7-3 and J is TRBJ2-2; possibly TRBD1 or TRBD2 for D (5 bases each). Germline V gives CDR1 SGHTA, CDR2 FQGTGA. Trimming pared 8 bases from V and 7 bases from J, leaving 20 bases between. CDR3 length: 15 amino acids. CDR3 bases: TGTGCCAGCGGGAAAGAATGGGGACCGGGCGGGGAGCTGTTTTTT. As protein: CASGKEWGPGGELFF. The full variable domain, completed using reference TRBV7-3 and TRBJ2-2, is GAGVSQTPSNKVTEKGKYVELRCDPISGHTALYWYRQSLGQGPEFLIYFQGTGAADDSGLPNDRFFAVRPEGSVSTLKIQRTERGDSAVYLCASGKEWGPGGELFFGEGSRLTVL.

The chain carries TRBV4-1 and TRBJ2-3; TRBD2 is a possible D gene (5 bases). Germline assignment: CDR1 MGHRA and CDR2 YSYEKL. The CDR3 has 16 residues. V lost 3 bases, J lost 1 base, and 14 bases lay in between. The DNA of the CDR3 is TGCGCCAGCAGCCATTATAGCGTCGACCGCACAGATACGCAGTATTTT. Its protein is CASSHYSVDRTDTQYF.

The V and J genes are TRBV15 and TRBJ1-4, with TRBD1 matching over 9 bases. The CDR3 is 16 residues long. V lost 1 base and J lost 8; bases outside the gene matches: 8. CDR1 LNHNV and CDR2 YYDKDF come from the germline V gene (reference sequence). Here the CDR3 reads CATSRVRDRASEKLFF. The CDR3 DNA follows: TGTGCCACCAGCAGAGTCCGGGACAGGGCTTCCGAAAAACTGTTTTTT.

The V gene is TRBV19, the J gene TRBJ1-5; the D is unclear. This CDR3 contains 15 residues. The V gene lost 3 bases and the J gene lost 0 bases, with 9 bases spanning the gap. Per germline, CDR1 LNHDA and CDR2 SQIVND (reference sequence). CDR3 protein: CASSITGYSNQPQHF. The CDR3 bases are TGTGCCAGTAGTATCACGGGGTATAGCAATCAGCCCCAGCATTTT.

The V and J genes are TRBV9 and TRBJ2-3, with 7 bases that match TRBD2. Germline V lookup: CDR1 SGDLS, CDR2 YYNGEE. The trim removed 3 bases at V and 4 bases at J, leaving 5 bases unmatched. CDR3 size: 14 residues. This CDR3 reads CASSGGGFADTQYF. The CDR3 DNA follows: TGTGCCAGCAGCGGCGGGGGTTTCGCAGATACGCAGTATTTT.

The J gene is TRBJ1-4, the V gene TRBV9; 7 nucleotides match TRBD1. Per the germline V gene, CDR1 is SGDLS and CDR2 is YYNGEE. The CDR3 is 15 amino acids. Trimming took 0 bases from V and 4 from J; bases not matched to a gene: 3. CDR3 sequence (DNA): TGTGCCAGCAGCGTAGGAGGGGGCGGTAATGAAAAACTGTTTTTT. Translation: CASSVGGGGNEKLFF.

The chain uses TRBV18 and TRBJ2-3, with unresolved D. The CDR3 contains 14 residues. Between the trimmed V and J ends, which lost 6 bases and 4 bases, there was a span of 14 bases. Germline CDR1 KGHSH, CDR2 LQKENI. The CDR3 DNA sequence: TGTGCCAGCTCCCACCCGCTACTTCCAGATACGCAGTATTTT. Protein: CASSHPLLPDTQYF.

This chain connects TRBV10-2 to TRBJ2-7; possibly TRBD1 for D (6 bases). Between the trimmed V and J ends, which lost 3 bases and 2 bases, there was a span of 20 bases. Germline V gives CDR1 WSHSY, CDR2 SAAADI. This CDR3 region has 17 residues. The DNA of the CDR3 is TGCGCCAGCAGTGAAATTAGGGGGTTATCCAGAACCTACGAGCAGTACTTC. It yields the protein CASSEIRGLSRTYEQYF.

This clone was recorded only once. The V call is TRBV19, the J call TRBJ1-1; D not certain. V lost 0 bases and J lost 6, with 8 bases in between. Per germline, CDR1 LNHDA and CDR2 SQIVND (reference sequence). This CDR3 is built from 13 residues. CDR3 DNA sequence: TGTGCCAGTAGTATAGAGCAGGCATCTGAAGCTTTCTTT. Amino acid sequence: CASSIEQASEAFF.

This clone has just one count. The V call is TRBV5-1, the J call TRBJ2-1, with 8 bases lining up with TRBD1. The CDR3 totals 17 residues. The germline CDR1 and CDR2 sequences are SGHRS and YFSETQ. V shed 4 bases and J 7 bases; nucleotides not matched to a gene: 16. CDR3 sequence reads: CASSGYLGGQVGNEQFF. CDR3 coding DNA: TGCGCCAGCAGCGGCTACCTGGGGGGACAGGTTGGGAATGAGCAGTTCTTC.

The CDR3 nucleotides are TGTGCCAGCAGCTTAGGACTAGCGGGGGGTCCCGTGCTCGAGACCCAGTACTTC. Its protein is CASSLGLAGGPVLETQYF. The chain carries TRBV13 and TRBJ2-5, with 12 bases aligning to TRBD2. This CDR3 spans 18 amino acids. J was trimmed by 5 bases and V by 0 bases; bases with no gene match: 10. Looked up from germline, CDR1 is PRHDT and CDR2 is FYEKMQ (reference sequence).

The chain employs TRBV2 and TRBJ2-1; TRBD2 is a possible D gene (5 bases). The CDR3 loop spans 13 amino acids. Germline CDR1 and CDR2: SNHLY and FYNNEI. The germline V and J ends were trimmed by 2 bases and 8 bases, with 10 bases remaining between them. The CDR3 spells CASSERGFDEQFF. Here the CDR3 DNA reads TGTGCCAGCAGTGAACGAGGGTTCGATGAGCAGTTCTTC.

V gene TRBV7-9 combines with J gene TRBJ2-3; D gene unclear. CDR1 and CDR2 from the germline V gene are SEHNR and FQNEAQ (reference sequence). The CDR3 consists of 14 residues. The V end was cut by 11 bases, the J end by 5 bases, with 20 bases between. The CDR3 DNA follows: TGTGCCGTTCGCGAAGGGCCGTTACGAGATACGCAGTATTTT. It encodes CAVREGPLRDTQYF.

The chain is built from TRBV7-8 and TRBJ2-7; 9 nucleotides match TRBD1. V shed 5 bases and J 6 bases; nucleotides not matched to a gene: 11. Germline values: CDR1 SGHVS, CDR2 FQNEAQ. This CDR3 region has 15 residues. The CDR3: CASSPPGDRGGEQYF. The CDR3 DNA is TGTGCCAGCAGCCCACCCGGCGACAGGGGGGGCGAGCAGTACTTC.